Below, 10 T cell receptor beta chains from the same sample are listed, as sequenced in a study of T cell responses to AZD1222 COVID-19 vaccine. Repertoires were generated with immunoSEQ multiplex PCR, while TCRdb's copy carries only in-frame clones and drops some. The sample has roughly 150,000 clones, around 87% seen once. This specimen was peripheral blood, taken 28 days after the second AZD1222 dose. The receptors here all came from an adult who received the AZD1222 COVID-19 vaccine.

This chain uses TRBV5-8 with TRBJ1-5, with D possibly being TRBD1 (6 bases). The CDR3 runs to 14 residues. V lost 2 bases, J lost 2 bases, and 8 bases lay in between. Germline V gene lookup returns CDR1 SGHTS and CDR2 YDEGEE. The CDR3 reads CASSFKGGNQPQHF. The DNA of the CDR3 is TGTGCCAGCAGCTTTAAGGGGGGCAATCAGCCCCAGCATTTT.

This rearrangement joins TRBV11-3 to TRBJ2-1; 8 nucleotides line up with TRBD1. CDR1 is SGHNT and CDR2 is YENEEA in the germline V gene. With V trimmed by 5 bases and J by 3 bases, 9 bases remained unmatched. This CDR3 is 16 amino acids long. CDR3 coding DNA: TGTGCCAGCAGCCCGGAGGACAGGGTCCACTACAATGAGCAGTTCTTC. Protein product: CASSPEDRVHYNEQFF. The variable domain in full, completed from reference TRBV11-3 and TRBJ2-1, reads EAGVVQSPRYKIIEKKQPVAFWCNPISGHNTLYWYLQNLGQGPELLIRYENEEAVDDSQLPKDRFSAERLKGVDSTLKIQPAELGDSAVYLCASSPEDRVHYNEQFFGPGTRLTVL.

The chain recombines TRBV7-2 with TRBJ2-2, with D possibly matching TRBD2 (6 bases). The CDR3 totals 13 residues. The V end was cut by 1 base, the J end by 7 bases, with 7 bases between. Germline CDR1 SGHTA, CDR2 FQGNSA. In DNA, the CDR3 is TGTGCCAGCAGCTTAGTGGGGGGCGGGGAGCTGTTTTTT. It is translated as CASSLVGGGELFF.

This clone was counted between two and nine times. The V call is TRBV28, the J call TRBJ1-5; TRBD1 is a possible D gene (5 bases). The CDR3 runs 15 residues. CDR1 is MDHEN and CDR2 is SYDVKM in the germline V gene. With 6 bases removed from V and 6 bases from J, the gap between germline ends came to 18 bases. Here the CDR3 reads CASRPFLGGGQPQHF. CDR3 nucleotide sequence: TGTGCCAGCAGACCCTTTTTGGGGGGAGGTCAGCCCCAGCATTTT.

This chain joins TRBV29-1 and TRBJ1-1; D unresolved. The germline V gene has CDR1 SQVTM and CDR2 ANQGSEA. The V end lost 6 bases, the J end lost 0 bases, and 11 bases lay between the germline ends. This CDR3 is built from 13 residues. DNA of the CDR3: TGCAGCGTCCGGGGTGGGTTGAACACTGAAGCTTTCTTT. It specifies CSVRGGLNTEAFF. The entire variable domain, with the rest obtained from reference TRBV29-1 and TRBJ1-1, is as follows: SAVISQKPSRDICQRGTSLTIQCQVDSQVTMMFWYRQQPGQSLTLIATANQGSEATYESGFVIDKFPISRPNLTFSTLTVSNMSPEDSSIYLCSVRGGLNTEAFFGQGTRLTVV.

The chain is built from TRBV19 and TRBJ1-2; 7 positions agree with TRBD1. The CDR3 has 15 residues. The ends lost 5 bases at V and 4 bases at J; junction bases unmatched: 10. CDR1 is LNHDA, CDR2 SQIVND, per germline (reference sequence). The CDR3 DNA reads as TGTGCCAGTAGTGCAATTGACAGGGCTGGCTATGGCTACACCTTC. The encoded protein is CASSAIDRAGYGYTF.

J is TRBJ1-5 and V is TRBV7-9, with D possibly matching TRBD1 (5 bases). Trimming took off 5 bases at V and 4 bases at J, with 12 bases between the two ends. Per germline, CDR1 SEHNR and CDR2 FQNEAQ (reference sequence). This CDR3 region has 14 residues. The CDR3: CASSRGTGNQPQHF. DNA for the CDR3: TGTGCCAGCAGCCGGGGGACGGGAAATCAGCCCCAGCATTTT.

This clone was seen a few times. The J gene is TRBJ2-7, the V gene TRBV29-1; 7 bases line up with TRBD2. Germline CDR1 is SQVTM and CDR2 is ANQGSEA. This CDR3 region has 11 residues. J lost 4 bases, V lost 4 bases, and 1 base had no gene match. The DNA of the CDR3 is TGCAGCGTTGGCGGGAGTTACGAGCAGTACTTC. Its protein is CSVGGSYEQYF.

The chain has TRBV7-3 and TRBJ1-2; D is perhaps TRBD1 (5 bases). The V end lost 4 bases, the J end lost 4 bases, and 10 bases lay between the germline ends. CDR3 size: 13 residues. The V gene's germline CDR1 is SGHTA and CDR2 FQGTGA. The CDR3 sequence is CASSSREGYGYTF. For the CDR3, the DNA is TGTGCCAGCAGCTCCAGGGAGGGCTATGGCTACACCTTC. Complete variable domain (other parts from reference TRBV7-3 and TRBJ1-2): GAGVSQTPSNKVTEKGKYVELRCDPISGHTALYWYRQSLGQGPEFLIYFQGTGAADDSGLPNDRFFAVRPEGSVSTLKIQRTERGDSAVYLCASSSREGYGYTFGSGTRLTVV.

The J gene is TRBJ2-1, the V gene TRBV7-3; possible D gene TRBD2, 5 bases. Trimming took 0 bases from V and 3 from J, leaving 12 bases between them. CDR1 and CDR2 from the germline V gene are SGHTA and FQGTGA. This CDR3 is 16 amino acids long. The DNA of the CDR3 is TGTGCCAGCAGCTTAACCCACGGGGTATACTACAATGAGCAGTTCTTC. It is translated as CASSLTHGVYYNEQFF. Based on the CDR3 plus reference TRBV7-3 and TRBJ2-1, the full variable domain is GAGVSQTPSNKVTEKGKYVELRCDPISGHTALYWYRQSLGQGPEFLIYFQGTGAADDSGLPNDRFFAVRPEGSVSTLKIQRTERGDSAVYLCASSLTHGVYYNEQFFGPGTRLTVL.